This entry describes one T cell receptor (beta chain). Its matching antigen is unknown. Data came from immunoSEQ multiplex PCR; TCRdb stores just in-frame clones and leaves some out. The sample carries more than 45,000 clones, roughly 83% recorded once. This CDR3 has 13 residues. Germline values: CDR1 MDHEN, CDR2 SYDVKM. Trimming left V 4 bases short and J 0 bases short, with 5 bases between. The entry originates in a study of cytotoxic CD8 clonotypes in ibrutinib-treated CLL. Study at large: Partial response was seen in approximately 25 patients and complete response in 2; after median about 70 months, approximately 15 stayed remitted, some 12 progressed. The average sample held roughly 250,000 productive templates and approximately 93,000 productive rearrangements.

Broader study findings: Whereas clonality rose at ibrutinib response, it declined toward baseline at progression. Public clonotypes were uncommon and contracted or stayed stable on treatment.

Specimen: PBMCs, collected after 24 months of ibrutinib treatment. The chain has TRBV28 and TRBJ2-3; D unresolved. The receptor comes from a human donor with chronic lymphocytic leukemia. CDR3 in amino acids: CASSWRSTDTQYF. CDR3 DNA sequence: TGTGCCAGCAGTTGGAGAAGCACAGATACGCAGTATTTT.